Each of the 16 T cell receptor beta chains below was sequenced from the same sample in a study of monozygotic twins with inflammatory bowel disease. TCRdb reprocessed the 5' RACE reads and reports one entry per CDR3 protein, with no DNA. This table lists around 380,000 distinct CDR3 sequences. Sequenced sample: blood. The receptors shown here come from a human donor with ulcerative colitis or Crohn's disease, or a healthy co-twin of an affected twin (not recorded which).

The chain combines TRBV5-1 with TRBJ2-7; lacking DNA, the TRBD1 call made by TCRdb goes unchecked. The germline gives CDR1 SGHRS, CDR2 YFSETQ. The length of the CDR3 is 12 residues. Here the CDR3 reads CASSQGGAEQYF.

This chain uses TRBV27 with TRBJ1-3. This CDR3 has 13 amino acids. Germline V lookup: CDR1 MNHEY, CDR2 SMNVEV (reference sequence). The chain's CDR3 is CASSPLTGNTIYF.

The chain joins TRBV10-2 to TRBJ2-2. The germline CDR1 and CDR2 sequences are WSHSY and SAAADI. CDR3 length equals 14 residues. The CDR3 protein is CASSEAGNTGELFF.

The chain combines TRBV7-9 with TRBJ2-3. CDR3 size: 16 residues. Germline V lookup: CDR1 SEHNR, CDR2 FQNEAQ (reference sequence). CDR3 loop: CASSPVERLSTDTQYF.

This sequence joins TRBV5-1 and TRBJ1-3. The CDR3 consists of 14 residues. CDR1 is SGHRS and CDR2 is YFSETQ in the germline V gene. The CDR3 loop is CASSFGHPGNTIYF.

The gene calls are TRBV20-1 and TRBJ2-1; TCRdb reports TRBD2, a call that lacks DNA to check it against. Looked up from germline, CDR1 is DFQATT and CDR2 is SNEGSKA (reference sequence). The CDR3 has 14 residues. This CDR3 reads CSALGLAGHNEQFF.

The chain has TRBV12-3 or TRBV12-4 and TRBJ1-2. CDR3 length equals 11 residues. This chain's CDR3 is CASSLLDHHTF.

The chain has TRBV10-3 and TRBJ1-2. This CDR3 has 13 residues. CDR1 is ENHRY, CDR2 SYGVKD, per germline. CDR3 sequence: CAIAGGGDYGYTF.

The chain carries TRBV21-1 and TRBJ1-6; there is no DNA to check the TCRdb D call of TRBD1. TRBV21-1 is marked as a pseudogene. This CDR3 spans 20 amino acids. CDR3 residues: CASSKSVRDRGSTYNSPLHF.

This sequence joins TRBV6-5 and TRBJ2-6; TCRdb calls TRBD1, which cannot be checked without DNA. In germline, CDR1 is MNHEY, CDR2 SVGAGI. The CDR3 length is 18 residues. CDR3 region: CASSFLIKLSTGANVLTF.

The chain employs TRBV12-3 or TRBV12-4 and TRBJ1-2. The CDR3 is 13 amino acids. Here the CDR3 reads CASTKTDFYGYTF.

The V and J genes are TRBV6-5 and TRBJ2-5; the D gene TCRdb calls, TRBD1, cannot be checked with no DNA. The length of the CDR3 is 13 residues. CDR1 and CDR2 (germline): MNHEY, SVGAGI. CDR3 amino acids: CASRGDGGGTQYF.

The chain has TRBV24-1 and TRBJ2-6; lacking DNA, the TRBD1 call made by TCRdb goes unchecked. There are 17 residues in the CDR3. Germline assignment: CDR1 KGHDR and CDR2 SFDVKD. The CDR3 reads CATSDPTGGNGANVLTF.

The rearrangement uses TRBV6-2 or TRBV6-3 and TRBJ2-2; checking the TCRdb D call of TRBD2 is not possible without DNA. The CDR3 runs 17 residues. Germline V gene data show CDR1 as MNHEY and CDR2 as SVGEGT. CDR3: CASSFPLAGSSTGELFF.

This sequence joins TRBV4-3 and TRBJ2-1; TCRdb indicates TRBD2, and absent DNA this call remains unverified. The CDR3 runs 19 residues. Germline V gives CDR1 LGHNA, CDR2 YSLEER. This CDR3 is CASSQDFFPPGSSYNEQFF.

V gene TRBV6-1 combines with J gene TRBJ2-7; the D call of TRBD1 rests on TCRdb alone, since no DNA is present to check it. The CDR3 loop spans 13 amino acids. Germline lookup yields CDR1 MNHNS and CDR2 SASEGT. The CDR3: CASSWDTNYEQYF.